The TCR beta chain described here comes from a study of vaccination and CD4 T cells after COVID-19. The Oncomine TCR Beta short-read assay was applied to DNA of cultured CD4+ T cells. TCRdb analysed the PCR reads with MiXCR anew, one entry per CDR3 protein. Seen here are roughly 13,000 distinct CDR3 sequences, 61% observed once, and the top ten hold about 10%. Treatment meaning: 10-day PBMC culture with coronavirus spike peptide pools or control peptides (ViraFEST assay). Researchers grew the cells for around 9 days and then pulled out CD4+ T cells by negative selection. This CDR3 has 13 residues. The V gene's germline CDR1 is LNHDA and CDR2 SQIVND (reference sequence). The junction had 3 bases not matched to a gene; V was cut back by 3 bases and J by 5 bases. Turning to this clonotype: Its antigen remains unknown.

The rearrangement links TRBV19 to TRBJ1-2; 7 bases fit TRBD1. The sequence came from a human donor who had recovered from COVID-19. The sample comprised CD4+ T cells from blood, cultured in vitro. CDR3 protein: CASSIGGQYGYTF. The CDR3 coding sequence is TGTGCCAGTAGTATTGGGGGACAGTATGGCTACACCTTC.